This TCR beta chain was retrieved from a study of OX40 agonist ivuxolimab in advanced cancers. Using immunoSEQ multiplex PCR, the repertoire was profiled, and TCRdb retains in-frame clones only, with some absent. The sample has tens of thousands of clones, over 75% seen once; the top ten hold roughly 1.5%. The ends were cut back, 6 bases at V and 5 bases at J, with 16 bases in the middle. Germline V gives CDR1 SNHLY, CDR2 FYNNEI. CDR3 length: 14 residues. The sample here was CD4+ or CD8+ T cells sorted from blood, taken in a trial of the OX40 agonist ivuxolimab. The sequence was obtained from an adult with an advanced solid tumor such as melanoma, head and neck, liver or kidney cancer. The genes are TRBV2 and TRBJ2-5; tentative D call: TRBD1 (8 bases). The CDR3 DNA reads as TGTGCCAGCAGGACCCTACAGGGGGGGGAGACCCAGTACTTC. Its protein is CASRTLQGGETQYF.